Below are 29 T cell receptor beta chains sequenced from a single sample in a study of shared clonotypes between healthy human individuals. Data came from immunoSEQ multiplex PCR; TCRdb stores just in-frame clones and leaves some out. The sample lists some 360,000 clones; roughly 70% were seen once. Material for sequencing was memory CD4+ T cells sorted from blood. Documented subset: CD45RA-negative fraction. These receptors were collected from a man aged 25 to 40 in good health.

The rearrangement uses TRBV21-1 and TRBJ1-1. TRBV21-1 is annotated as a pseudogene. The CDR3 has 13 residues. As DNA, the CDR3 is TGTGCCAGGGGGAGGTGTCCGAACACTGAAGCTTTCTTT. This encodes CARGRCPNTEAFF.

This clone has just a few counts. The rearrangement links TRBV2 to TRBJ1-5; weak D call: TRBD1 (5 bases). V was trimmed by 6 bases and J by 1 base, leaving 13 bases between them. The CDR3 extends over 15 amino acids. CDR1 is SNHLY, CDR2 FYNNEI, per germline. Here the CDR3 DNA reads TGTGCCAGCAGGAATCTCGGGGCCAGCAATCAGCCCCAGCATTTT. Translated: CASRNLGASNQPQHF.

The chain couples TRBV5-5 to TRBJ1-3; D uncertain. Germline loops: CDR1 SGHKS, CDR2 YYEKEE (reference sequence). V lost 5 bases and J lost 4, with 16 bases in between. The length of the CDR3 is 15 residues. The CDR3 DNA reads TGTGCCAGCAGTCAGGACCTTAACCCCGGAAACACCATATATTTT. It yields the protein CASSQDLNPGNTIYF.

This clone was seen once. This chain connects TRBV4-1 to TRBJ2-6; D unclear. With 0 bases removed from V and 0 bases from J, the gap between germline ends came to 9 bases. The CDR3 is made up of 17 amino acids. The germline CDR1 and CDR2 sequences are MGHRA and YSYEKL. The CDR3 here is CASSQDRSASGANVLTF. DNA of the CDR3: TGCGCCAGCAGCCAAGATCGATCGGCCTCTGGGGCCAACGTCCTGACTTTC.

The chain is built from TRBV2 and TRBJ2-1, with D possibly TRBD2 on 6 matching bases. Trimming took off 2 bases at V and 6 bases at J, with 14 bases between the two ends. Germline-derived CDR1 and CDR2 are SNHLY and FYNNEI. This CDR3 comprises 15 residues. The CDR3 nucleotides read TGTGCCAGCAGTGAAAACTCGGGGGTACGCAATGAGCAGTTCTTC. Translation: CASSENSGVRNEQFF. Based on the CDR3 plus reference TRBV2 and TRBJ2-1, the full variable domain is EPEVTQTPSHQVTQMGQEVILRCVPISNHLYFYWYRQILGQKVEFLVSFYNNEISEKSEIFDDQFSVERPDGSNFTLKIRSTKLEDSAMYFCASSENSGVRNEQFFGPGTRLTVL.

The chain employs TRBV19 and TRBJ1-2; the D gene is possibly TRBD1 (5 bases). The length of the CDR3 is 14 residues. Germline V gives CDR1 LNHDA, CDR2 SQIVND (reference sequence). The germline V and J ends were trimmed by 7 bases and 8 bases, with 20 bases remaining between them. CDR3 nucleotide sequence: TGTGCCAGTATGAGAGGGGCAGATACAAGGGGCTACACCTTC. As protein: CASMRGADTRGYTF.

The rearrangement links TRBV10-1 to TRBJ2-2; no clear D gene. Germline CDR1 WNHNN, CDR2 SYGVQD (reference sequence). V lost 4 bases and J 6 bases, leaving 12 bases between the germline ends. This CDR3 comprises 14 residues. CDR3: CASSVSRTSGELFF. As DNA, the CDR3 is TGCGCCAGCAGTGTCAGTAGAACCTCCGGGGAGCTGTTTTTT.

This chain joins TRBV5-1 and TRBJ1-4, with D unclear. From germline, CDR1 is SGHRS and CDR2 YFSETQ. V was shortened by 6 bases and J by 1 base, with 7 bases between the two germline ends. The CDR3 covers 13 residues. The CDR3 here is CASKDLTNEKLFF. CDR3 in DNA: TGCGCCAGCAAGGATTTAACTAATGAAAAACTGTTTTTT. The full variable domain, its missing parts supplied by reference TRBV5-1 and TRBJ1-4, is KAGVTQTPRYLIKTRGQQVTLSCSPISGHRSVSWYQQTPGQGLQFLFEYFSETQRNKGNFPGRFSGRQFSNSRSEMNVSTLELGDSALYLCASKDLTNEKLFFGSGTQLSVL.

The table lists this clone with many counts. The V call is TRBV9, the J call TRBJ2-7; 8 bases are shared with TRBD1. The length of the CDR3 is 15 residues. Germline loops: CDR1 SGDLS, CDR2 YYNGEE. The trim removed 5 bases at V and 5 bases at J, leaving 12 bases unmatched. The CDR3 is CASSPGTGKLHEQYF. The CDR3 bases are TGTGCCAGCAGTCCCGGGACAGGAAAGCTCCACGAGCAGTACTTC.

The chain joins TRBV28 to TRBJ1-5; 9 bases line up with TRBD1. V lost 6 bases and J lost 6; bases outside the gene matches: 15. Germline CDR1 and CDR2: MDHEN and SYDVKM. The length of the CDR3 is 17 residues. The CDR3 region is CASRFRDRDPPGQPQHF. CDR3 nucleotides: TGTGCCAGCAGATTCCGGGACAGGGATCCCCCGGGTCAGCCCCAGCATTTT.

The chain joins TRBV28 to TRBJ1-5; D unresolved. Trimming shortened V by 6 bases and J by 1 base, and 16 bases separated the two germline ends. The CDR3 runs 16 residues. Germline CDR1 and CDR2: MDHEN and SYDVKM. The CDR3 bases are TGTGCCAGCAGCCGAACAGTAGAATGGAGCAATCAGCCCCAGCATTTT. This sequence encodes CASSRTVEWSNQPQHF.

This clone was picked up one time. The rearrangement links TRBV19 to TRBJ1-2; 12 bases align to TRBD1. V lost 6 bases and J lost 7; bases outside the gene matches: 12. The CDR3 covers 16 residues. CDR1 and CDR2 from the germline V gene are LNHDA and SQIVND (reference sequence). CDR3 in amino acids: CASSPRDRGRGSGYTF. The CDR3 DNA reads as TGTGCCAGTAGCCCCCGGGACAGGGGGCGCGGCTCTGGCTACACCTTC.

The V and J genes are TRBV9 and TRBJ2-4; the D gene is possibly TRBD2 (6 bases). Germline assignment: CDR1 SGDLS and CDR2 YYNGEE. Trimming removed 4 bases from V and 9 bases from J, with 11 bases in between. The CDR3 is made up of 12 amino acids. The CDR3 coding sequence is TGTGCCAGCAGCCCTCAGGAGGGCATTCAGTACTTC. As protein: CASSPQEGIQYF. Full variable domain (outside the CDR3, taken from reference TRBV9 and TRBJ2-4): DSGVTQTPKHLITATGQRVTLRCSPRSGDLSVYWYQQSLDQGLQFLIQYYNGEERAKGNILERFSAQQFPDLHSELNLSSLELGDSALYFCASSPQEGIQYFGAGTRLSVL.

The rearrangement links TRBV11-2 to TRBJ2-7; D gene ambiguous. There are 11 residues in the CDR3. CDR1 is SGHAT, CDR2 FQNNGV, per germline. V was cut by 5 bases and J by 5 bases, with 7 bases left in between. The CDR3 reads CASSTQNEQYF. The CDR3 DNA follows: TGTGCCAGCAGCACCCAAAACGAGCAGTACTTC.

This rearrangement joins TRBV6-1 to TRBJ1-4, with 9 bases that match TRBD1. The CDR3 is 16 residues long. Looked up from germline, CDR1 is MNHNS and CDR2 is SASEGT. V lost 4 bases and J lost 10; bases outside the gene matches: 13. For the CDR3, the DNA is TGTGCCAGCAGTGGTCCCGGGACAGGGTCAGGGGCAAAACTGTTTTTT. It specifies CASSGPGTGSGAKLFF.

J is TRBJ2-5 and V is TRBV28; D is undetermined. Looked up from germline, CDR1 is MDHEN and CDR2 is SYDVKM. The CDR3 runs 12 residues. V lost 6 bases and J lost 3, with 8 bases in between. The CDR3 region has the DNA TGTGCCAGCAGCAAGTATGAAGAGACCCAGTACTTC. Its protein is CASSKYEETQYF. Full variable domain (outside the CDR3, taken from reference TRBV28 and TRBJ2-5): DVKVTQSSRYLVKRTGEKVFLECVQDMDHENMFWYRQDPGLGLRLIYFSYDVKMKEKGDIPEGYSVSREKKERFSLILESASTNQTSMYLCASSKYEETQYFGPGTRLLVL.

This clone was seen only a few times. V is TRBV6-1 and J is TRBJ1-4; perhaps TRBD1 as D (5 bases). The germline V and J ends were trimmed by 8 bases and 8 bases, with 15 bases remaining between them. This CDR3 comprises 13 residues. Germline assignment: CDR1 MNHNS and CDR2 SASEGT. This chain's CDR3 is CASFPGLEEKLFF. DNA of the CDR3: TGTGCCAGCTTTCCAGGGCTGGAGGAAAAACTGTTTTTT.

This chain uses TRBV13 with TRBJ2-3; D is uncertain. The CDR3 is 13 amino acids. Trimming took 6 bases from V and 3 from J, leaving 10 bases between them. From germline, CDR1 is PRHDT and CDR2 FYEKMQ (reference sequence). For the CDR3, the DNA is TGTGCCAGCAGGTCGGGCCATACAGATACGCAGTATTTT. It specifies CASRSGHTDTQYF. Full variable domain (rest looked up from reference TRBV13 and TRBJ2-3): AAGVIQSPRHLIKEKRETATLKCYPIPRHDTVYWYQQGPGQDPQFLISFYEKMQSDKGSIPDRFSAQQFSDYHSELNMSSLELGDSALYFCASRSGHTDTQYFGPGTRLTVL.

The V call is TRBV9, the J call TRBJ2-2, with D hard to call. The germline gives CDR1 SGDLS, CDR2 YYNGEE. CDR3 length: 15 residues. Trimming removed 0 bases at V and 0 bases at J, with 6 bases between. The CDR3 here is CASSVGRTNTGELFF. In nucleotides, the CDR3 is TGTGCCAGCAGCGTAGGCCGGACGAACACCGGGGAGCTGTTTTTT.

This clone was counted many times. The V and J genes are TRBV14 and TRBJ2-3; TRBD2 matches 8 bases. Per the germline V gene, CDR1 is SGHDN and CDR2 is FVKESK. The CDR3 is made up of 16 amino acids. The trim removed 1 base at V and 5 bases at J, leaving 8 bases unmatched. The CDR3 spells CASSQGWSGSEDTQYF. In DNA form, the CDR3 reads TGTGCCAGCAGCCAAGGATGGAGCGGGAGTGAAGATACGCAGTATTTT.

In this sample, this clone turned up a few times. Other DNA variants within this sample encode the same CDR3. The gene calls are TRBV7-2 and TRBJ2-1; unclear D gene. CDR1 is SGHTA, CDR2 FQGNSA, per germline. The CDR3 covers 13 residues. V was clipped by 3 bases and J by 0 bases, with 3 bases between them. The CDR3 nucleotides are TGTGCCAGCAGCTTGAGCTCCTACAATGAGCAGTTCTTC. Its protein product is CASSLSSYNEQFF.

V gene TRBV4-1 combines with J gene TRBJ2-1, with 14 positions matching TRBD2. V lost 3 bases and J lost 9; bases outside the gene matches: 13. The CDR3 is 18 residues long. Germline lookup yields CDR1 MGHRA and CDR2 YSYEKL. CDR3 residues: CASSQGLAGVGPRGEQFF. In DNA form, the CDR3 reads TGCGCCAGCAGCCAGGGACTAGCGGGAGTGGGACCTAGGGGTGAGCAGTTCTTC.

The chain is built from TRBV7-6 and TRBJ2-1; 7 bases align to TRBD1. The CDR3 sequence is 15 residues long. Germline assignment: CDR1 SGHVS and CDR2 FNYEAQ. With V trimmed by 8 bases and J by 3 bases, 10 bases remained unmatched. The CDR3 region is CASGTGQESYNEQFF. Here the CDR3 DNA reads TGTGCCAGCGGCACCGGACAGGAGAGCTACAATGAGCAGTTCTTC.

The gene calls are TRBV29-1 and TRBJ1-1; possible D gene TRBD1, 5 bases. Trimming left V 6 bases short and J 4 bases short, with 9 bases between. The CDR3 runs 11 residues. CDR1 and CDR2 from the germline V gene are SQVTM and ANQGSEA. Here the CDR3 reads CSVMRGTEAFF. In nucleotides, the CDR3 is TGCAGCGTCATGAGGGGCACTGAAGCTTTCTTT.

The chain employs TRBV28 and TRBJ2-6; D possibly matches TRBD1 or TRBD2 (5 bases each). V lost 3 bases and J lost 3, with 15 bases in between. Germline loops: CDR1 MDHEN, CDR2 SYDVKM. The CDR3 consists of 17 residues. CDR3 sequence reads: CASSFKFGTNGANVLTF. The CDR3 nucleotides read TGTGCCAGCAGTTTTAAGTTCGGGACCAATGGGGCCAACGTCCTGACTTTC. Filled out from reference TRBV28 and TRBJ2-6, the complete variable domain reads DVKVTQSSRYLVKRTGEKVFLECVQDMDHENMFWYRQDPGLGLRLIYFSYDVKMKEKGDIPEGYSVSREKKERFSLILESASTNQTSMYLCASSFKFGTNGANVLTFGAGSRLTVL.

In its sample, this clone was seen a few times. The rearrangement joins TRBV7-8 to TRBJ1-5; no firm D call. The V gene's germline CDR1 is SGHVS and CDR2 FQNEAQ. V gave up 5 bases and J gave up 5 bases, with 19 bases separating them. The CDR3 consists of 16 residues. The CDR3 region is CASSQRRFEPDQPQHF. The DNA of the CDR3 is TGTGCCAGCAGCCAACGGCGGTTTGAGCCAGATCAGCCCCAGCATTTT.

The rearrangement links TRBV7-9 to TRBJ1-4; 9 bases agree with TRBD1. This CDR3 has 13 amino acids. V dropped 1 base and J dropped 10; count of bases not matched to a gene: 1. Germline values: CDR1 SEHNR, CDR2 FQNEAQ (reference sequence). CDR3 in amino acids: CASSLGQGVKLFF. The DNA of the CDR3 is TGTGCCAGCAGCTTAGGACAGGGGGTAAAACTGTTTTTT. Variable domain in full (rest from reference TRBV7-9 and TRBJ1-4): DTGVSQNPRHKITKRGQNVTFRCDPISEHNRLYWYRQTLGQGPEFLTYFQNEAQLEKSRLLSDRFSAERPKGSFSTLEIQRTEQGDSAMYLCASSLGQGVKLFFGSGTQLSVL.

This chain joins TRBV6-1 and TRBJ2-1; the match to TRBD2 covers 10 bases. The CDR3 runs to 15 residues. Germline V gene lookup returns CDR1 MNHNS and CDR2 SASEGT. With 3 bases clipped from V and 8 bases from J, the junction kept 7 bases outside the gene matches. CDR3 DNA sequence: TGTGCCAGCAGTGATCAAGCGGGAGGGCCCTATGAGCAGTTCTTC. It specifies CASSDQAGGPYEQFF.

CDR3 coding DNA: TGTGCCAGCAGCCAGGGACAGGTCTATGGCTACACCTTC. Residues: CASSQGQVYGYTF. This chain connects TRBV7-6 to TRBJ1-2; TRBD1 matches 8 bases. The CDR3 is 13 residues long. The germline V gene has CDR1 SGHVS and CDR2 FNYEAQ. Trimming cost V 5 bases and J 4 bases; bases outside gene matches: 3.